The sequence of this TCR beta chain was determined in a study of CD8+ T cells in alopecia areata. Once RNA had been extracted, it was reverse transcribed into cDNA to act as the sequencing template. The method was immunoSEQ multiplex PCR; TCRdb's version includes in-frame clones alone and lacks a portion of them. The sample yields under 65,000 clones, roughly two fifths seen once. This CDR3 has 15 amino acids. Trimming at V came to 4 bases and at J to 6 bases, leaving 9 bases not matched to a gene. CDR1 and CDR2 from the germline V gene are LGHNA and YNFKEQ. The TCR comes from a human donor with alopecia areata. The sequencing sample was made of NKG2D-low CD8+ T cells sorted from blood. The rearrangement links TRBV4-2 to TRBJ2-3; 8 bases fit TRBD2. Written as DNA, the CDR3 is TGTGCCAGCAGCCCCCCGGGGGGGCTGGGGGATACGCAGTATTTT. Its translation is CASSPPGGLGDTQYF.